This TCR beta chain was obtained from a study of cytotoxic CD8 clonotypes in ibrutinib-treated CLL. In the study overall: The patient breakdown showed more than 9 relapsed/refractory and some 14 treatment-naive cases, with under 18 IGHV unmutated.

With regard to this clone: What it recognizes is unknown.

General study points: Higher clonality was seen at ibrutinib response and a return toward baseline at progression.

Profiled with immunoSEQ multiplex PCR; TCRdb holds only in-frame clones, not every one. The table lists roughly 200,000 clones, roughly three quarters of them singletons. The germline V gene encodes CDR1 MDHEN and CDR2 SYDVKM. The CDR3 covers 17 residues. The V and J ends lost 3 bases and 7 bases, in that order; junction bases with no gene match: 13. The TCR sequence derives from a human donor with chronic lymphocytic leukemia. Sequenced here: PBMCs, sampled after 12 months of ibrutinib treatment. The chain couples TRBV28 to TRBJ2-1; 9 bases fit TRBD1. The CDR3 region has the DNA TGTGCCAGCAGTTTCTCAGCCGGGACAGGGATTGAAAATGAGCAGTTCTTC. Translating gives CASSFSAGTGIENEQFF.